These T cell receptor beta chains were read from a single sample in a study of blood T cell repertoires in COVID-19. Using immunoSEQ multiplex PCR, the repertoire was profiled, and TCRdb retains in-frame clones only, with some absent. The sample has about 150,000 clones, approximately 87% seen once. The sequencing sample was made of peripheral blood. The receptors come from a woman between 45 and 65 years old with active or convalescent COVID-19. Both conserved end residues are part of each CDR3. D genes are given only for firm matches. Clone size appears in some rows only: once, few, many, or a class for an expanded clone.

V,D,size,J,CDR3,DNA
TRBV30,NA,NA,TRBJ1-1,CMGSPNTEAFF,TGTATGGGCAGCCCAAACACTGAAGCTTTCTTT
TRBV19,TRBD1,NA,TRBJ1-2,CASSIHRDRGLPNYGYTF,TGTGCCAGTAGTATCCACCGGGACAGGGGGCTACCTAACTATGGCTACACCTTC
TRBV29-1,NA,NA,TRBJ1-5,CSVGGVGNQPQHF,TGCAGCGTTGGTGGAGTAGGCAATCAGCCCCAGCATTTT
TRBV13,TRBD2,NA,TRBJ2-1,CASSFWGRVGGAYNEQFF,TGTGCCAGCAGCTTTTGGGGCCGAGTCGGGGGGGCCTACAATGAGCAGTTCTTC
TRBV18,TRBD1,NA,TRBJ2-5,CASSPPGQAETQYF,TGTGCCAGCTCACCGCCGGGACAGGCGGAGACCCAGTACTTC
TRBV18,NA,NA,TRBJ2-1,CASSPSTRGQDRQFF,TGTGCCAGCTCACCATCTACCCGGGGACAAGATAGGCAGTTCTTC
TRBV25-1,NA,NA,TRBJ2-7,CASRERASYEQYF,TGTGCCAGCCGGGAGAGGGCATCCTACGAGCAGTACTTC
TRBV6-5,NA,NA,TRBJ1-1,CASSLGGTLEAFF,TGTGCCAGCAGTCTCGGGGGGACCCTTGAAGCTTTCTTT
TRBV7-6,TRBD2,NA,TRBJ2-3,CASSLSGISHPDTQYF,TGTGCCAGCAGCTTAAGCGGGATAAGTCACCCAGATACGCAGTATTTT
TRBV6-1,TRBD1,NA,TRBJ1-6,CASSAGQGRSYNSPLHF,TGTGCCAGCAGTGCAGGACAGGGGCGATCCTATAATTCACCCCTCCACTTT
TRBV4-2,NA,NA,TRBJ2-3,CASSQDLVPDTQYF,TGTGCCAGCAGCCAAGATTTAGTCCCAGATACGCAGTATTTT
TRBV18,NA,few,TRBJ2-4,CASSPRNAGLAKNIQYF,TGTGCCAGCTCACCAAGGAATGCAGGGCTAGCCAAAAACATTCAGTACTTC
TRBV21-1,NA,NA,TRBJ1-1,CASSKATRGDTEAFF,TGTGCCAGCAGCAAAGCAACCAGGGGCGACACTGAAGCTTTCTTT
TRBV15,NA,NA,TRBJ1-5,CATSVPEDQPQHF,TGTGCCACCAGCGTCCCCGAGGATCAGCCCCAGCATTTT
TRBV12-5,TRBD2,NA,TRBJ2-1,CASGFPGLANEQFF,TGTGCTAGTGGTTTCCCGGGACTAGCAAATGAGCAGTTCTTC
TRBV25-1,TRBD1,NA,TRBJ1-2,CASSTGGGYGYTF,TGTGCCAGCAGTACAGGGGGCGGGTATGGCTACACCTTC
TRBV30,TRBD1,NA,TRBJ1-6,CAWRGQGELHF,TGTGCCTGGAGGGGACAGGGCGAGCTCCACTTT
TRBV7-8,TRBD2,NA,TRBJ2-7,CASRLAGGRGGSYEQYF,TGTGCCAGCAGGCTAGCGGGAGGCCGCGGCGGGTCCTACGAGCAGTACTTC
TRBV28,NA,NA,TRBJ1-6,CASTSDGSYSPPLHF,TGTGCCAGCACCTCCGACGGTAGCTATTCGCCACCCCTCCACTTT
TRBV6-8,NA,NA,TRBJ2-1,CASSYGPNEQFF,TGTGCCAGCAGTTATGGCCCTAATGAGCAGTTCTTC
TRBV15,TRBD1,NA,TRBJ1-4,CATSTLRDSNEKLFF,TGTGCCACCAGCACGTTAAGGGACAGTAATGAAAAACTGTTTTTT
TRBV3-1/TRBV3-2,TRBD1,NA,TRBJ1-1,CASSQEGQVEAFF,TGTGCCAGCAGCCAGGAGGGACAGGTTGAAGCTTTCTTT
TRBV7-2,TRBD2,NA,TRBJ2-3,CASSLGARGSTDTQYF,TGTGCCAGCAGCTTGGGAGCGCGGGGGAGCACAGATACGCAGTATTTT
TRBV14,NA,once,TRBJ1-1,CASSQEVRGYAFF,TGTGCCAGCAGCCAAGAAGTCAGAGGTTATGCTTTCTTT
TRBV15,TRBD1,NA,TRBJ1-1,CATSRESDRAGLVAEAFF,TGTGCCACCAGCAGAGAATCCGACAGGGCCGGGCTAGTCGCTGAAGCTTTCTTT
TRBV3-1/TRBV3-2,TRBD1,NA,TRBJ1-2,CASSPTGAGGYTF,TGTGCCAGCAGCCCTACAGGGGCGGGTGGCTACACCTTC
TRBV9,TRBD2,NA,TRBJ2-1,CASSAPGTAGDNEQFF,TGTGCCAGCAGCGCCCCGGGGACGGCGGGGGACAATGAGCAGTTCTTC
TRBV11-1,NA,NA,TRBJ2-1,CASSFLDNYNEQFF,TGTGCCAGCAGCTTCTTGGACAACTACAATGAGCAGTTCTTC
TRBV19,TRBD1,NA,TRBJ1-1,CASSIAGGLTEAFF,TGTGCCAGTAGTATAGCAGGGGGTCTCACTGAAGCTTTCTTT
TRBV12-3/TRBV12-4,NA,few,TRBJ1-2,CASSLANYGYTF,TGTGCCAGCAGCCTAGCTAACTATGGCTACACCTTC
TRBV10-3,TRBD2,NA,TRBJ2-1,CAISESSSLAGSGGYNEQFF,TGTGCCATCAGTGAGTCCTCCTCACTAGCGGGGTCCGGGGGGTACAATGAGCAGTTCTTC
TRBV7-6,NA,NA,TRBJ1-1,CASSTDRRTGLNTEAFF,TGTGCCAGCAGCACAGACAGAAGAACAGGGCTGAACACTGAAGCTTTCTTT
TRBV5-8,NA,NA,TRBJ2-7,CASSLVGVYEQYF,TGTGCCAGCAGCTTGGTGGGAGTCTACGAGCAGTACTTC
TRBV5-1,NA,NA,TRBJ1-2,CASSLVDSNYGYTF,TGCGCCAGCAGCTTGGTCGACAGTAACTATGGCTACACCTTC
TRBV7-9,NA,once,TRBJ1-4,CASSARAGNEKLFF,TGTGCCAGCAGCGCCAGAGCGGGGAATGAAAAACTGTTTTTT
TRBV3-1/TRBV3-2,TRBD1,NA,TRBJ1-4,CASSDRVYSEKLFF,TGTGCCAGCAGCGACAGGGTTTATAGTGAAAAACTGTTTTTT
TRBV28,NA,NA,TRBJ1-4,CASSFSGAEKLFF,TGTGCCAGCAGTTTTTCGGGAGCCGAAAAACTGTTTTTT
TRBV21-1,NA,NA,TRBJ2-2,CASSKYGQASNTGELFF,TGTGCCAGCAGCAAATATGGACAGGCATCGAACACCGGGGAGCTGTTTTTT
TRBV27,NA,NA,TRBJ1-6,CASTLSGTSSSPLHF,TGTGCCAGCACCCTTAGTGGGACATCAAGTTCACCCCTCCACTTT
TRBV5-5,TRBD1,NA,TRBJ1-1,CASSTQGALAEAFF,TGTGCCAGCAGCACCCAGGGGGCCTTAGCTGAAGCTTTCTTT
TRBV7-3,TRBD2,NA,TRBJ2-1,CASSFRLAGLNEQFF,TGTGCCAGCAGCTTTCGACTAGCGGGGCTTAATGAGCAGTTCTTC
TRBV5-1,TRBD2,few,TRBJ2-3,CASSSGLAGSDTQYF,TGCGCCAGCAGCTCGGGACTAGCGGGATCAGATACGCAGTATTTT
TRBV19,NA,NA,TRBJ1-5,CASWGLYSNQPQHF,TGTGCCAGTTGGGGGCTTTATAGCAATCAGCCCCAGCATTTT
TRBV7-2,TRBD1,NA,TRBJ2-3,CASSVDRAPSPQYF,TGTGCCAGCAGCGTGGACAGGGCTCCAAGTCCGCAGTATTTT
TRBV18,NA,NA,TRBJ2-5,CASSPPQDRQETQYF,TGTGCCAGCTCACCGCCTCAGGACAGACAAGAGACCCAGTACTTC
TRBV6-2/TRBV6-3,TRBD1,NA,TRBJ1-5,CASSYSTGSGQPQHF,TGTGCCAGCAGTTACTCGACAGGGTCAGGACAGCCCCAGCATTTT
TRBV3-1/TRBV3-2,NA,NA,TRBJ2-3,CASSQVSENTDTQYF,TGTGCCAGCAGCCAGGTTTCGGAGAACACAGATACGCAGTATTTT
TRBV19,NA,few,TRBJ2-7,CASSPGSYEQYF,TGTGCCAGTAGTCCAGGGTCCTACGAGCAGTACTTC
TRBV28,TRBD2,NA,TRBJ2-1,CASSLDPSGSDNEQFF,TGTGCCAGCAGTTTAGATCCTAGCGGATCTGACAATGAGCAGTTCTTC
TRBV21-1,NA,NA,TRBJ2-3,CASSKERSREVYTQYF,TGTGCCAGCAGCAAGGAACGATCCCGGGAGGTTTATACGCAGTATTTT
TRBV11-1,NA,NA,TRBJ2-7,CASTSWTGPNEQYF,TGTGCCAGCACCTCTTGGACTGGGCCCAACGAGCAGTACTTC
TRBV13,TRBD2,NA,TRBJ2-1,CASSITPGLAARNEQFF,TGTGCCAGCAGCATAACGCCGGGACTAGCGGCTCGGAATGAGCAGTTCTTC
TRBV9,TRBD2,NA,TRBJ2-7,CASSVGQRGYEQYF,TGTGCCAGCAGCGTAGGCCAGCGGGGCTACGAGCAGTACTTC
TRBV20-1,TRBD1,NA,TRBJ2-3,CSASRRDRGTDTQYF,TGCAGTGCTAGTCGTAGGGACAGGGGAACAGATACGCAGTATTTT
TRBV18,NA,NA,TRBJ2-2,CASSPRLWNTGELFF,TGTGCCAGCTCACCGCGGTTATGGAACACCGGGGAGCTGTTTTTT
TRBV7-6,NA,NA,TRBJ1-2,CASSSYALSDGYTF,TGTGCCAGCAGCTCCTACGCCCTATCCGATGGCTACACCTTC
TRBV29-1,TRBD1,once,TRBJ1-2,CSVVTGGNYGYTF,TGCAGCGTTGTGACAGGGGGAAACTATGGCTACACCTTC
TRBV6-5,NA,NA,TRBJ2-5,CASGVAGETQYF,TGTGCCAGCGGGGTCGCGGGAGAGACCCAGTACTTC